This T cell receptor (beta chain) was sequenced during a study of glioma-infiltrating T cells. TCR alpha and beta CDR3 regions were amplified from RNA using iRepertoire nested multiplex PCR. TCRdb processed the multiplex PCR reads anew with MiXCR; each CDR3 protein has one entry. Counted here are 160,000 or so distinct CDR3 sequences, about 46% occurring once; the ten biggest clones make up roughly 5.2%. The length of the CDR3 is 12 residues. Germline CDR1 and CDR2: MNHEY and SVGEGT. V lost 6 bases and J lost 8, with 13 bases in between. Concerning this clonotype: A read error may explain this, as a much larger clone is one base away. No conserved phenylalanine or tryptophan ends this CDR3, so it is likely a read error.

The chain uses TRBV6-2 or TRBV6-3 and TRBJ1-2; no definite D call. Input material: glioma tissue, nonneoplastic brain tissue, or PBMCs (not recorded which). This sequence originates from a human donor with low-grade glioma or glioblastoma, undergoing nonglioma brain surgery, or in good health (not recorded which). This chain's CDR3 is CASSHPLGGYTL. The CDR3 nucleotides are TGTGCCAGCAGCCACCCCCTGGGCGGCTACACCCTC.